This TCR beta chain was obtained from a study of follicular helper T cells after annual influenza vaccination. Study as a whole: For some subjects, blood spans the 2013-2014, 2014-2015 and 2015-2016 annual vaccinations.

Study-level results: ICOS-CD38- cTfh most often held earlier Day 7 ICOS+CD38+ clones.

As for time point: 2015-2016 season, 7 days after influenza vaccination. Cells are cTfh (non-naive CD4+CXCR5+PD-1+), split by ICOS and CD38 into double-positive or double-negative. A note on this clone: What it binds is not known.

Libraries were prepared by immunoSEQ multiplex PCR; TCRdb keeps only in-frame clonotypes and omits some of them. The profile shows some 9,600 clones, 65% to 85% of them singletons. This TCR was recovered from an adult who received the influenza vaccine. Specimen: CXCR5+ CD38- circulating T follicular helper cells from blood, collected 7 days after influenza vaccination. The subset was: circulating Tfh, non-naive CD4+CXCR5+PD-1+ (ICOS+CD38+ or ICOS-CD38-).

This chain's CDR3 is CASSIGFRDRASNQPQHF. The CDR3 bases are TGTGCCAGTAGTATAGGTTTTAGGGACAGGGCTAGCAATCAGCCCCAGCATTTT. The V and J genes are TRBV19 and TRBJ1-5; 9 nucleotides agree with TRBD1. CDR3 length: 18 residues. Germline V gene sequence: CDR1 LNHDA, CDR2 SQIVND (reference sequence). V shed 1 base, J shed 0 bases, and the junction held 7 bases outside the gene matches.